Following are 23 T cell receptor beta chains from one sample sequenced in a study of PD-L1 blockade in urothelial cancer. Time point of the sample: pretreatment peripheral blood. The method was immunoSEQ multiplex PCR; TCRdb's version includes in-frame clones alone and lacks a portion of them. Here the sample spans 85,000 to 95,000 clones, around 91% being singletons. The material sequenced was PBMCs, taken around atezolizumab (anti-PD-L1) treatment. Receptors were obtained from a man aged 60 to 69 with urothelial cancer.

This CDR3 reads CASSARAADTQYF. The CDR3, as DNA: TGTGCCAGCAGTGCCCGAGCCGCGGATACGCAGTATTTT. The genes are TRBV25-1 and TRBJ2-3, with no clear D. Trimming removed 4 bases from V and 6 bases from J, with 11 bases in between. The CDR3 length is 13 residues. The germline gives CDR1 MGHDK, CDR2 SYGVNS.

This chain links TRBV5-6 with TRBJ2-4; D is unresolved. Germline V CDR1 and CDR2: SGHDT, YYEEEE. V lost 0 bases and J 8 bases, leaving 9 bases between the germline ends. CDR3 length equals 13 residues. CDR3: CASSLGSTDIQYF. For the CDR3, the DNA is TGTGCCAGCAGCTTGGGGTCAACGGACATTCAGTACTTC.

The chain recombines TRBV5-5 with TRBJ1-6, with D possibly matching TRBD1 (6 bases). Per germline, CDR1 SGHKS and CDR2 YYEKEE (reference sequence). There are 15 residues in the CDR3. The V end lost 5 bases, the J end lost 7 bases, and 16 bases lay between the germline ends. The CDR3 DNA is TGTGCCAGCAGGTCCGAGGACAGAATCAATTCACCCCTCCACTTT. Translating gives CASRSEDRINSPLHF.

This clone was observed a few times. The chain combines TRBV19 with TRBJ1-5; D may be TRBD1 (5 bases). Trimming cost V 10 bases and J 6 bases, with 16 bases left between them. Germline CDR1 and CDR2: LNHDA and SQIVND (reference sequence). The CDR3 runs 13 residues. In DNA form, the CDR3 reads TGTGCCACCCTGGGGCAGGGTAGTCAGCCCCAGCATTTT. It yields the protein CATLGQGSQPQHF.

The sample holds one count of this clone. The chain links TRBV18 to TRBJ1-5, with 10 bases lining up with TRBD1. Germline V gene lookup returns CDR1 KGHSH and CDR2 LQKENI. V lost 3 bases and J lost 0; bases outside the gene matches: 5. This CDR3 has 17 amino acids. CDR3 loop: CASSPGQGRDSNQPQHF. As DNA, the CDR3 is TGTGCCAGCTCACCGGGACAGGGGCGGGATAGCAATCAGCCCCAGCATTTT.

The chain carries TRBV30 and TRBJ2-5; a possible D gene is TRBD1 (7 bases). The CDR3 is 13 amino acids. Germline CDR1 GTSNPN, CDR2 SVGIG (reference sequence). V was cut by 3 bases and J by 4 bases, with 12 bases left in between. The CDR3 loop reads CAWRAGGRETQYF. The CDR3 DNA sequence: TGTGCCTGGAGGGCAGGGGGGAGAGAGACCCAGTACTTC.

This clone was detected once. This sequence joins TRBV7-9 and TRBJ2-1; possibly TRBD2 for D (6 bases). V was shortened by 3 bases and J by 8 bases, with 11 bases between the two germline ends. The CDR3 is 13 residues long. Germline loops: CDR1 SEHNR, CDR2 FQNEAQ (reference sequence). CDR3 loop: CASSLDYPDEQFF. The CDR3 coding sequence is TGTGCCAGCAGCTTGGACTACCCCGATGAGCAGTTCTTC.

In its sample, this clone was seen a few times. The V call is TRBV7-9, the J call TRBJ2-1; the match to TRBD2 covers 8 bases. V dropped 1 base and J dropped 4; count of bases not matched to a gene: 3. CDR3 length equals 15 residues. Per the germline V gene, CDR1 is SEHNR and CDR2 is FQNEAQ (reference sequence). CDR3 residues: CASSLVAGLYNEQFF. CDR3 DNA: TGTGCCAGCAGCTTAGTAGCGGGGTTATACAATGAGCAGTTCTTC.

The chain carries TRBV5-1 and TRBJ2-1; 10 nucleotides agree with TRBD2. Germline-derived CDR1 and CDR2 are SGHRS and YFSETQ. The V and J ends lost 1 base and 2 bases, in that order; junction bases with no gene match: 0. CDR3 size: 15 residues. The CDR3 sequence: CASSLTSGAYNEQFF. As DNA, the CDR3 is TGCGCCAGCAGCTTGACTAGCGGGGCCTACAATGAGCAGTTCTTC.

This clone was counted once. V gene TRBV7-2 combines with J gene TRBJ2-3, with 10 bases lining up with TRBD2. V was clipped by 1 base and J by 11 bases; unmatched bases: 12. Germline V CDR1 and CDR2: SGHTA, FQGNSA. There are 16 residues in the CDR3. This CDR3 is CASSLVALAGDRRQYF. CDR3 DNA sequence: TGTGCCAGCAGCTTAGTTGCGCTAGCGGGGGACCGGAGGCAGTATTTT. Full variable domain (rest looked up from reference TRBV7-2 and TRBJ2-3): GAGVSQSPSNKVTEKGKDVELRCDPISGHTALYWYRQSLGQGLEFLIYFQGNSAPDKSGLPSDRFSAERTGGSVSTLTIQRTQQEDSAVYLCASSLVALAGDRRQYFGPGTRLTVL.

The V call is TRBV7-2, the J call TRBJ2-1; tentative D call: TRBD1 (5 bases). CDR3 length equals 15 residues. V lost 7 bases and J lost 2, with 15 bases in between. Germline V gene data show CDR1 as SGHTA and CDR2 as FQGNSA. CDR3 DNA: TGTGCCAGCACCCCCACCAGGGTAACCTACAATGAGCAGTTCTTC. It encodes CASTPTRVTYNEQFF.

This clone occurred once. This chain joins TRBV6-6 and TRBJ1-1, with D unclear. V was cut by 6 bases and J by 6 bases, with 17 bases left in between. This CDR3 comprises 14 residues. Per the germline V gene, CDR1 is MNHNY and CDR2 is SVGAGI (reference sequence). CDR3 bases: TGTGCCAGCAGAGACCGTGGTGCAGGCTCTGAAGCTTTCTTT. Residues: CASRDRGAGSEAFF.

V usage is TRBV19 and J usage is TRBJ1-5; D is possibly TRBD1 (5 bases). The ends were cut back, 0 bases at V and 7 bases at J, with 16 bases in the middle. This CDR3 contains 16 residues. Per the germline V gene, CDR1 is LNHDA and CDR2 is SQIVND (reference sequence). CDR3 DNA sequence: TGTGCCAGTAGTATAGATGGGGCAGGGTTCTTCCAGCCCCAGCATTTT. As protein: CASSIDGAGFFQPQHF.

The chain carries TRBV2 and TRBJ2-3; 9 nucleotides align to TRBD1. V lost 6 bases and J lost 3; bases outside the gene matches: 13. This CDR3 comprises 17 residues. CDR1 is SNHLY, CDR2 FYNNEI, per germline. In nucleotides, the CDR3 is TGTGCCAGCAGCGTAGACCCGGGACAGGGAGGTACAGATACGCAGTATTTT. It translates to CASSVDPGQGGTDTQYF.

The CDR3 sequence: CAIRGTESNYGYTF. The DNA of the CDR3 is TGTGCCATCAGGGGGACAGAATCTAACTATGGCTACACCTTC. The V call is TRBV10-3, the J call TRBJ1-2; 7 bases agree with TRBD1. J was trimmed by 0 bases and V by 6 bases; bases with no gene match: 4. The V gene's germline CDR1 is ENHRY and CDR2 SYGVKD. The CDR3 spans 14 residues.

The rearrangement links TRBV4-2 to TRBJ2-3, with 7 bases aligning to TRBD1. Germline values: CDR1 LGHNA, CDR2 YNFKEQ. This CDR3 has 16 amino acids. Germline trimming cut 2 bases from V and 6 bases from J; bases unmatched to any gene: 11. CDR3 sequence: CASSQRDSGSEDTQYF. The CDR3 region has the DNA TGTGCCAGCAGCCAACGGGACAGCGGCTCAGAGGATACGCAGTATTTT.

The CDR3 DNA sequence: TGTGCCTGGAGTGTGGGCTTTGGCTACACCTTC. Its protein product is CAWSVGFGYTF. This chain uses TRBV30 with TRBJ1-2, with D uncertain. The CDR3 consists of 11 residues. Germline V gene lookup returns CDR1 GTSNPN and CDR2 SVGIG (reference sequence). Trimming shortened V by 0 bases and J by 7 bases, and 6 bases separated the two germline ends.

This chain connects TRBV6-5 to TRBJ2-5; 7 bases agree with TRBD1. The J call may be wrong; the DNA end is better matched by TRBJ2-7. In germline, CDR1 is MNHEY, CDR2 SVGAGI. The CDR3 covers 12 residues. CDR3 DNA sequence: TGTGCCAGCGGACACAGGGGAGCCGAGCAGTACTTC. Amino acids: CASGHRGAEQYF.

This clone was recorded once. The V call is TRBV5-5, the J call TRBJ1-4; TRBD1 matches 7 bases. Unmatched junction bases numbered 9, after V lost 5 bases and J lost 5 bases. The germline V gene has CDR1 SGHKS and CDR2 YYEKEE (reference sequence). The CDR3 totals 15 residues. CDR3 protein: CASRLRDRGNEKLFF. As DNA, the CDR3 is TGTGCCAGCAGGTTGCGGGACAGAGGAAATGAAAAACTGTTTTTT.

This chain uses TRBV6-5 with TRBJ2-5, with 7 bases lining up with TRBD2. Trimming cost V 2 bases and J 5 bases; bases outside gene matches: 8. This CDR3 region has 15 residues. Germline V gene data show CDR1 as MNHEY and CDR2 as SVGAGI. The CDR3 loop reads CASSYLGGSLETQYF. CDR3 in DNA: TGTGCCAGCAGTTACCTGGGCGGGAGCCTTGAGACCCAGTACTTC.

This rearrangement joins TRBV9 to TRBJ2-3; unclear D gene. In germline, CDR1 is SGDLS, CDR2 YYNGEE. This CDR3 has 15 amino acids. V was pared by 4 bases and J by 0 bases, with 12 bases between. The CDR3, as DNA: TGTGCCAGCAGCCAAAGCCCGGGTAGCACAGATACGCAGTATTTT. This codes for CASSQSPGSTDTQYF.

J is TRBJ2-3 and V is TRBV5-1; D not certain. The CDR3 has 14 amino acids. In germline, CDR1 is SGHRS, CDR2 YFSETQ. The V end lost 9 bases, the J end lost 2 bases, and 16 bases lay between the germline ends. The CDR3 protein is CANKKDLNTDTQYF. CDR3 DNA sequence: TGCGCCAACAAAAAAGACTTAAACACAGATACGCAGTATTTT.

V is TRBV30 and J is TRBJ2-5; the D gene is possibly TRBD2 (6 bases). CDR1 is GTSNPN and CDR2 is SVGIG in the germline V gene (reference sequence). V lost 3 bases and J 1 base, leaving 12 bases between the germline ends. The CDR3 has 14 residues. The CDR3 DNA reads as TGTGCCTGGAGATCTACCGGGGGCCAAGAGACCCAGTACTTC. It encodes CAWRSTGGQETQYF.